This T cell receptor beta chain was sequenced during a study of cytomegalovirus exposure and HLA in healthy donors. Primers for the PCR totalled 60 Vbeta and 13 Jbeta. Data came from immunoSEQ multiplex PCR; TCRdb stores just in-frame clones and leaves some out. Of some 200,000 clones listed, around 75% are singletons. Findings and caveats of the study: For most TCR beta V segments, an earlier analysis put the productive rate at about 90% or about 30% of the time. Sequences of the TCR beta chain were said to predict the HLA-A and HLA-B alleles of most subjects accurately. TCR beta chain V- and J-gene trimming was linked, in a later analysis, to a missense variant in DCLRE1C.

This clone was picked up one time. The antigen remains unidentified. The V and J ends lost 0 bases and 1 base respectively, with 12 bases between them. The CDR3 contains 15 residues. CDR1 is SQVTM and CDR2 is ANQGSEA in the germline V gene. The chain carries TRBV29-1 and TRBJ1-1; a weak D match, TRBD1 (5 bases). This TCR was recovered from a male donor in good health and CMV-seropositive. Sequenced material: PBMCs. The CDR3 sequence: CSVEDRGGPNTEAFF. The CDR3, as DNA: TGCAGCGTTGAAGATAGGGGAGGCCCGAACACTGAAGCTTTCTTT.